This T cell receptor beta chain was observed in a study of blood T cell repertoires in COVID-19. Assay used: immunoSEQ multiplex PCR; TCRdb lists only in-frame clones, some missing. The sample holds 200,000 to 300,000 clones, approximately 88% seen once. This clone has only one observation. Germline V gene data show CDR1 as MNHEY and CDR2 as SVGEGT. The CDR3 sequence is 18 residues long. V lost 0 bases and J lost 5; bases outside the gene matches: 8. The chain recombines TRBV6-2 or TRBV6-3 with TRBJ2-2; TRBD2 aligns across 11 bases. This TCR was recovered from a woman in her forties with acute COVID-19. Source material: PBMCs or T cells enriched from blood (not recorded which). The CDR3 bases are TGTGCCAGCAGTTACTCGCCACTAGCGGGAGCCTGGACCGGGGAGCTGTTTTTT. Protein sequence: CASSYSPLAGAWTGELFF.